This TCR beta chain is from a study of response to subunit inactivated influenza vaccine. Study conclusions and caveats: Each seasonal flu vaccination may recruit only limited new T cells, authors suggested.

TCRdb used MiXCR to reprocess the RT-PCR reads, holding one entry per CDR3 protein. The repertoire includes 500,000 or so distinct CDR3 sequences, 9.5% to 13% of them detected once, and over 9.5% sits in the top ten. As regards this clonotype: The antigen is undetermined.

The starting material was PBMCs from blood, obtained more than 35 days after vaccination. This receptor was obtained from a man between 45 and 60 years old who received an inactivated influenza vaccine.

The CDR3 spells CSAISATSGGAVGNEQFF. CDR3 nucleotides: TGCAGTGCTATCTCTGCGACTAGCGGGGGGGCGGTGGGGAATGAGCAGTTCTTC. The chain links TRBV20-1 to TRBJ2-1, with 14 bases fitting TRBD2. CDR3 size: 18 residues. Germline CDR1 reads DFQATT; CDR2 reads SNEGSKA (reference sequence). The V and J ends lost 4 bases and 7 bases, in that order; junction bases with no gene match: 15.